This T cell receptor beta chain came from a study of shared clonotypes between healthy human individuals. Data came from immunoSEQ multiplex PCR; TCRdb stores just in-frame clones and leaves some out. The data contain approximately 980,000 clones, more than 75% of them singletons. This CDR3 contains 12 residues. Trimming stripped 5 bases from V and 0 bases from J, with 4 bases between. Germline lookup yields CDR1 SEHNR and CDR2 FQNEAQ (reference sequence). The sample was memory CD4+ T cells sorted from blood. As for subset: CD45RA-negative fraction. The V gene is TRBV7-9, the J gene TRBJ1-2; D ambiguous. This TCR was recovered from a man aged 18-30 years in good health. The CDR3 is CASSQTNYGYTF. In DNA, the CDR3 is TGTGCCAGCAGCCAGACTAACTATGGCTACACCTTC. Supplemented by reference TRBV7-9 and TRBJ1-2, the full variable domain reads DTGVSQNPRHKITKRGQNVTFRCDPISEHNRLYWYRQTLGQGPEFLTYFQNEAQLEKSRLLSDRFSAERPKGSFSTLEIQRTEQGDSAMYLCASSQTNYGYTFGSGTRLTVV.